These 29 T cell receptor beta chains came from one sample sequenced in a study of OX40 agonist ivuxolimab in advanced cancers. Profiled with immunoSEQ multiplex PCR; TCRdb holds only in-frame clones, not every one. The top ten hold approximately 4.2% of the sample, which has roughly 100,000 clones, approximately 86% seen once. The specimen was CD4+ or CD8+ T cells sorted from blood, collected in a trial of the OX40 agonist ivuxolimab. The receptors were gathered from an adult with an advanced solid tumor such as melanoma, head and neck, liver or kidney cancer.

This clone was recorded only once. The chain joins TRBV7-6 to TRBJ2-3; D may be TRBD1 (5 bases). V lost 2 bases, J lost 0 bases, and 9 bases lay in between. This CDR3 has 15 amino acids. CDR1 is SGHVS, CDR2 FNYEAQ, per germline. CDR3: CASSLIQGSTDTQYF. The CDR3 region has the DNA TGTGCCAGCAGCTTAATCCAGGGCAGCACAGATACGCAGTATTTT.

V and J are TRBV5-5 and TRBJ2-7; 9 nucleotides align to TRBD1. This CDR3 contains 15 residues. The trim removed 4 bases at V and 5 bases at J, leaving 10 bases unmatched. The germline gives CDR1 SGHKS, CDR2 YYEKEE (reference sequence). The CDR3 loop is CASSPAPDRGHEQYF. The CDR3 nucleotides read TGTGCCAGCAGCCCCGCGCCGGACAGGGGCCACGAGCAGTACTTC.

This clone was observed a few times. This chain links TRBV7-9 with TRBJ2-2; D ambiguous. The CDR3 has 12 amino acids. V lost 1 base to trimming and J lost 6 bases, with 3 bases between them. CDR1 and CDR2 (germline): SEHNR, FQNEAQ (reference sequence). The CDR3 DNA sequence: TGTGCCAGCAGCTTAGAATCCGGGGAGCTGTTTTTT. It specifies CASSLESGELFF.

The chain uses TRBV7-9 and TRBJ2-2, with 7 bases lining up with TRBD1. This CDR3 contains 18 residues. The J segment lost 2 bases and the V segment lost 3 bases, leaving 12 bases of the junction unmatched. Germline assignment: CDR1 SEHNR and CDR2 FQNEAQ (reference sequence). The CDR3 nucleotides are TGTGCCAGCAGCTTTAGTATTCTTCGACAGGGAAACACCGGGGAGCTGTTTTTT. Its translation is CASSFSILRQGNTGELFF.

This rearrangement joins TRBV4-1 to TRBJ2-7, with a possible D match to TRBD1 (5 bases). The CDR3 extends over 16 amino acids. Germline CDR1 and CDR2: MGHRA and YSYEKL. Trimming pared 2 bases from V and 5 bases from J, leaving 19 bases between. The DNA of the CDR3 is TGCGCCAGCAGCCAATATCAGGGTCAGGGCGGTCACGAGCAGTACTTC. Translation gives CASSQYQGQGGHEQYF.

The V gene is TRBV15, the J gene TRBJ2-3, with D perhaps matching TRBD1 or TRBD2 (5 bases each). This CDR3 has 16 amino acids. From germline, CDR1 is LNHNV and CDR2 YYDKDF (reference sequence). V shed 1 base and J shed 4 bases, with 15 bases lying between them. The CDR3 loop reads CATSRGERDGSDTQYF. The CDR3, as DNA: TGTGCCACCAGCAGAGGAGAGAGGGACGGGTCAGATACGCAGTATTTT.

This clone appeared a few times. The CDR3: CASSNDRDGTEAFF. Written as DNA, the CDR3 is TGTGCCAGCAGCAACGACAGGGATGGCACTGAAGCTTTCTTT. The chain employs TRBV21-1 and TRBJ1-1; the D call in the table, TRBD1, was not verified against the DNA. TRBV21-1 is noted as a pseudogene. The CDR3 runs to 14 residues.

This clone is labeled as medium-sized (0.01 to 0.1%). CDR3 nucleotides: TGTGCCAGTAGTCGGACATCCTCTAGCAATCAGCCCCAGCATTTT. Translated: CASSRTSSSNQPQHF. This chain uses TRBV19 with TRBJ1-5, with a tentative D call TRBD1 (5 bases). This CDR3 is built from 15 residues. V lost 5 bases and J lost 0, with 11 bases in between. Per the germline V gene, CDR1 is LNHDA and CDR2 is SQIVND (reference sequence).

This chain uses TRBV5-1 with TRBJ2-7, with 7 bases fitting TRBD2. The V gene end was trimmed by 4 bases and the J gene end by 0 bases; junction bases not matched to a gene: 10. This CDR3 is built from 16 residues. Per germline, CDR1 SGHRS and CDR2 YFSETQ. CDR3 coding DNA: TGCGCCAGCAGCCTGGGAACTAGCGAGAGCTCCTACGAGCAGTACTTC. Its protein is CASSLGTSESSYEQYF.

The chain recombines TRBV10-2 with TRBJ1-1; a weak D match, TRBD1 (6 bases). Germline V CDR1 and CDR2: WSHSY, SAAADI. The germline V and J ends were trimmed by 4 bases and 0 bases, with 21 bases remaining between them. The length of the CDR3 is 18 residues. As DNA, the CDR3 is TGCGCCAGCAGTGGGGCATTGGGACACTTCGCCATGAACACTGAAGCTTTCTTT. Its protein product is CASSGALGHFAMNTEAFF.

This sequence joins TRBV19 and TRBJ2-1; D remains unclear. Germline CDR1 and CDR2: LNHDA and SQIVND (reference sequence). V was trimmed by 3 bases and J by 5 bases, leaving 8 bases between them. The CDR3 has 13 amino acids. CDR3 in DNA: TGTGCCAGTAGTATTTCCAGAAACAATGAGCAGTTCTTC. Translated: CASSISRNNEQFF. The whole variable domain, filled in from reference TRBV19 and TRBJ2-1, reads DGGITQSPKYLFRKEGQNVTLSCEQNLNHDAMYWYRQDPGQGLRLIYYSQIVNDFQKGDIAEGYSVSREKKESFPLTVTSAQKNPTAFYLCASSISRNNEQFFGPGTRLTVL.

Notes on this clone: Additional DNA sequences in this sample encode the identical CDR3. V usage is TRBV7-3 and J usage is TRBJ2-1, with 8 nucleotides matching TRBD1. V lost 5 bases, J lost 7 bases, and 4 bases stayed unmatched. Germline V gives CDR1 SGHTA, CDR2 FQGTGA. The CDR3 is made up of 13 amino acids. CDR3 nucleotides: TGTGCCAGCAGCCTGGGACAGGCGAATGAGCAGTTCTTC. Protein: CASSLGQANEQFF.

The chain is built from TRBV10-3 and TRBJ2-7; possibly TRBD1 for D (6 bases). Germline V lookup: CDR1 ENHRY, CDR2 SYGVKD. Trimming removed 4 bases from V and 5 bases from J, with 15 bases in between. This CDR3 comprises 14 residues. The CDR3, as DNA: TGTGCCATCAGTGCGGGACAAGGGCCTAACGAGCAGTACTTC. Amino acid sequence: CAISAGQGPNEQYF.

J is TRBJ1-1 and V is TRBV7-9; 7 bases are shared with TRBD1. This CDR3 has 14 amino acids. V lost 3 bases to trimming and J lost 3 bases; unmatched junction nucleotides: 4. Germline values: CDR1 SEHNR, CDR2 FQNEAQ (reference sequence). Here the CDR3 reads CASSLEGADTEAFF. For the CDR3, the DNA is TGTGCCAGCAGCTTGGAGGGGGCGGACACTGAAGCTTTCTTT.

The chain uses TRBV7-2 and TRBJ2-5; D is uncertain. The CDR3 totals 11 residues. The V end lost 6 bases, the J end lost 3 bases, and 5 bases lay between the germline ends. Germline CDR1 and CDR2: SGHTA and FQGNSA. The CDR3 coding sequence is TGTGCCAGCAGGCGTGAAGAGACCCAGTACTTC. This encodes CASRREETQYF.

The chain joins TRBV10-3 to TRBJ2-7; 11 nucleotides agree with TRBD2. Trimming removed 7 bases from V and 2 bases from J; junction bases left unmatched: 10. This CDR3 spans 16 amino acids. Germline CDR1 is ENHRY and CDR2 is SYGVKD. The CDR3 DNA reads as TGTGCCATCACTCAAAGAGGGACTAGCGGCACCTACGAGCAGTACTTC. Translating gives CAITQRGTSGTYEQYF.

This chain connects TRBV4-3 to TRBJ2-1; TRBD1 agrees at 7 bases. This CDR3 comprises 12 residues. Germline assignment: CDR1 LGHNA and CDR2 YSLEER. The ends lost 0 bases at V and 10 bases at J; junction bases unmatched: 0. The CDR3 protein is CASSQEQGEQFF. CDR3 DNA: TGCGCCAGCAGCCAAGAACAGGGGGAGCAGTTCTTC.

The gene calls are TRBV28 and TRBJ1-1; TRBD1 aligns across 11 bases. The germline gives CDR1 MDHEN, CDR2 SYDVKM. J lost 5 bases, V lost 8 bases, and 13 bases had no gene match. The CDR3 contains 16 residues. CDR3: CASPPRRTGGLTEAFF. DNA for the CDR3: TGTGCCAGCCCACCCCGGAGGACAGGGGGCTTGACTGAAGCTTTCTTT.

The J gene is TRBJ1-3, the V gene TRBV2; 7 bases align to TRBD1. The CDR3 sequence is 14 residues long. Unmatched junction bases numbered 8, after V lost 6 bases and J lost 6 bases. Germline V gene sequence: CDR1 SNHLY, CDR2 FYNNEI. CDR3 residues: CASRGDSSINTIYF. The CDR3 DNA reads TGTGCCAGCAGAGGGGACAGTTCGATAAACACCATATATTTT.

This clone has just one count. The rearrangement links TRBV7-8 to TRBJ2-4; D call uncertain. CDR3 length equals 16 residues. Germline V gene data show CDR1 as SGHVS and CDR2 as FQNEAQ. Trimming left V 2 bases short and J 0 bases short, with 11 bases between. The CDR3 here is CASSLTADLAKNIQYF. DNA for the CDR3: TGTGCCAGCAGCTTAACAGCAGATCTAGCCAAAAACATTCAGTACTTC.

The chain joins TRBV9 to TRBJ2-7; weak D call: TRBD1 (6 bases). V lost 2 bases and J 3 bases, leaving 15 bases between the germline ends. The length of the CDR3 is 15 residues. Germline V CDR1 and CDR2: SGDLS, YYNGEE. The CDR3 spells CASSVTGLSVYEQYF. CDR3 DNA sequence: TGTGCCAGCAGCGTCACAGGGTTAAGCGTCTACGAGCAGTACTTC.

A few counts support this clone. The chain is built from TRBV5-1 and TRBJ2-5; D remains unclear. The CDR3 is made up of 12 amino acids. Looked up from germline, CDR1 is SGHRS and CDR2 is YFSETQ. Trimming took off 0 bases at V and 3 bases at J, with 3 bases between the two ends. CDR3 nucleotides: TGCGCCAGCAGCTTGGCCGAAGAGACCCAGTACTTC. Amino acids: CASSLAEETQYF.

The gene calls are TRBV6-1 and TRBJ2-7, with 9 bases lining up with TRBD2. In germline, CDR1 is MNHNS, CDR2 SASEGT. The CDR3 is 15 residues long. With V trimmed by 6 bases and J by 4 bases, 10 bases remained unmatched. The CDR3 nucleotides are TGTGCCAGCAGCCCCCCCACTAGCGGGTCGTACGAGCAGTACTTC. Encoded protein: CASSPPTSGSYEQYF.

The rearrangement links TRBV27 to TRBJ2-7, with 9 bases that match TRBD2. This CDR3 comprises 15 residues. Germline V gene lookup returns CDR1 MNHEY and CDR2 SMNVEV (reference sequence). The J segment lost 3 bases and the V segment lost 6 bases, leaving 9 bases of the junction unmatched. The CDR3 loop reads CASRPAGTSNYEQYF. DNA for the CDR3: TGTGCCAGCAGACCCGCCGGGACTAGCAACTACGAGCAGTACTTC.

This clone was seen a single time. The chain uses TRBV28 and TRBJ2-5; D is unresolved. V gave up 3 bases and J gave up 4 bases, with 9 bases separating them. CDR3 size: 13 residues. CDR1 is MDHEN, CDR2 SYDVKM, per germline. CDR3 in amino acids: CASSFEPRETQYF. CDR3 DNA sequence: TGTGCCAGCAGTTTTGAACCCCGAGAGACCCAGTACTTC.

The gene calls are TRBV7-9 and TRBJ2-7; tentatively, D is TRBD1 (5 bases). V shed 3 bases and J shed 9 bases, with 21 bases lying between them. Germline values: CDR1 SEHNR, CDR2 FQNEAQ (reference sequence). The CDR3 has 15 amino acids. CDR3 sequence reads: CASSFGQAPLRGQYF. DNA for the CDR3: TGTGCCAGCAGCTTCGGACAAGCCCCCCTACGCGGGCAGTACTTC. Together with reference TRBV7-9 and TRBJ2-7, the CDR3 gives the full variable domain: DTGVSQNPRHKITKRGQNVTFRCDPISEHNRLYWYRQTLGQGPEFLTYFQNEAQLEKSRLLSDRFSAERPKGSFSTLEIQRTEQGDSAMYLCASSFGQAPLRGQYFGPGTRLTVT.

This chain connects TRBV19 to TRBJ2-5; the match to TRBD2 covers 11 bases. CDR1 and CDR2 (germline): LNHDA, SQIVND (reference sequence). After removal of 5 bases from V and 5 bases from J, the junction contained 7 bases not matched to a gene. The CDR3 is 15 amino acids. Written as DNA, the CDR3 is TGTGCCAGTAGTCCCTTGGTAGCGGGAGGGGAGACCCAGTACTTC. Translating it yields CASSPLVAGGETQYF.

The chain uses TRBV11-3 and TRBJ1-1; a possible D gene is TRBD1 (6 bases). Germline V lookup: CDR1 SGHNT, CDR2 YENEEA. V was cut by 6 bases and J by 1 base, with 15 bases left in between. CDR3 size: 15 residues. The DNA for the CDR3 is TGTGCCAGCAGTAGCTGGACAGCTACGAACACTGAAGCTTTCTTT. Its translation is CASSSWTATNTEAFF. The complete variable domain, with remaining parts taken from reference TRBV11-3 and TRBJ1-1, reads EAGVVQSPRYKIIEKKQPVAFWCNPISGHNTLYWYLQNLGQGPELLIRYENEEAVDDSQLPKDRFSAERLKGVDSTLKIQPAELGDSAVYLCASSSWTATNTEAFFGQGTRLTVV.

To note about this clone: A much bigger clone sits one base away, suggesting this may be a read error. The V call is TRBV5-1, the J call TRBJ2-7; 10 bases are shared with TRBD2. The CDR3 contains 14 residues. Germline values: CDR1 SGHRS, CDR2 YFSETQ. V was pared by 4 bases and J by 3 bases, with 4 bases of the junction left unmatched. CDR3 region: CASSPTSGYYEQYF. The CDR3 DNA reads TGCGCCAGCAGCCCGACTAGCGGGTACTACGAGCAGTACTTC.